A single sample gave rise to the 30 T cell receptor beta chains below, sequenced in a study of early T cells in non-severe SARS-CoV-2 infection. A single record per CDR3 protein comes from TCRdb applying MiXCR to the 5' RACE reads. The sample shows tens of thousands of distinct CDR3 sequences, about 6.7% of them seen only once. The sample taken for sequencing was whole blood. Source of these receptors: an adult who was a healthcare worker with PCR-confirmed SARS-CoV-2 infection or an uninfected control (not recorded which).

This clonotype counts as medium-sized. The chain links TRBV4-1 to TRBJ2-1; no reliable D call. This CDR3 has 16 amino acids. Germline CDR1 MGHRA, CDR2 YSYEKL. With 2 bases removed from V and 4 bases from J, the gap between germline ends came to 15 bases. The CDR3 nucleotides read TGCGCCAGCAGCCAACTAGACATCATAACTTACAATGAGCAGTTCTTC. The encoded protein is CASSQLDIITYNEQFF.

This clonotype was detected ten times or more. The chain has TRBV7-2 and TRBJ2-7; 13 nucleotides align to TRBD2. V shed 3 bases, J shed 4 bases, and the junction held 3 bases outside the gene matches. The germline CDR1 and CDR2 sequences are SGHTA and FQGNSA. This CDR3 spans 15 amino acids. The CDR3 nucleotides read TGTGCCAGCAGCTTTTCGGGACTAGCGGGGTACGAGCAGTACTTC. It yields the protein CASSFSGLAGYEQYF.

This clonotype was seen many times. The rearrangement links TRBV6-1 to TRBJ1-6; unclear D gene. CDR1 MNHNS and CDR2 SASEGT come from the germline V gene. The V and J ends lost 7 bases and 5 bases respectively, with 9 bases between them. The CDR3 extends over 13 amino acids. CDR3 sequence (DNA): TGTGCCAGCATCGCAGGCCATAATTCACCCCTCCACTTT. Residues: CASIAGHNSPLHF.

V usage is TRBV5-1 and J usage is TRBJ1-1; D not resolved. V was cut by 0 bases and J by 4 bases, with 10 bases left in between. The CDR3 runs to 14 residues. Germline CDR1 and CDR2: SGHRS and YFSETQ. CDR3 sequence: CASSLAVGSTEAFF. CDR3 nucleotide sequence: TGCGCCAGCAGCTTGGCCGTTGGTAGCACTGAAGCTTTCTTT.

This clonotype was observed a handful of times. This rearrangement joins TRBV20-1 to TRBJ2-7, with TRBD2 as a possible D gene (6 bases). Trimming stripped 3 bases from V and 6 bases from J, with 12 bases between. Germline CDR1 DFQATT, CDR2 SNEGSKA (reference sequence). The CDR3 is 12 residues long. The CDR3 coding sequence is TGCAGTGCTAGGGAGTCGGGGGTCGAGCAGTACTTC. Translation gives CSARESGVEQYF.

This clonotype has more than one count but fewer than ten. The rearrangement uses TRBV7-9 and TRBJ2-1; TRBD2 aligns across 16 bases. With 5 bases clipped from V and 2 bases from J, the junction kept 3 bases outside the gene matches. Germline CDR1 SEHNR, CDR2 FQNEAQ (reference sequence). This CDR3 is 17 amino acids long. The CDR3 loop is CASSPGTSGRAYNEQFF. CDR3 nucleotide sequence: TGTGCCAGCAGCCCCGGGACTAGCGGGAGGGCCTACAATGAGCAGTTCTTC. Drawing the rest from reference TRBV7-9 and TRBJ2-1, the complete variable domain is DTGVSQNPRHKITKRGQNVTFRCDPISEHNRLYWYRQTLGQGPEFLTYFQNEAQLEKSRLLSDRFSAERPKGSFSTLEIQRTEQGDSAMYLCASSPGTSGRAYNEQFFGPGTRLTVL.

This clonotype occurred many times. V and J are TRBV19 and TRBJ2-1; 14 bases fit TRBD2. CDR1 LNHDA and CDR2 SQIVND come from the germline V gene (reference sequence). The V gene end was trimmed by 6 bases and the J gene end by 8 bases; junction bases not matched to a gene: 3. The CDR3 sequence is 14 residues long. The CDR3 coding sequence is TGTGCCAGTAGAGGACTAGCGGGAGGCGATGAGCAGTTCTTC. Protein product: CASRGLAGGDEQFF. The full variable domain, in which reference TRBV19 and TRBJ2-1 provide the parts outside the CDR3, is DGGITQSPKYLFRKEGQNVTLSCEQNLNHDAMYWYRQDPGQGLRLIYYSQIVNDFQKGDIAEGYSVSREKKESFPLTVTSAQKNPTAFYLCASRGLAGGDEQFFGPGTRLTVL.

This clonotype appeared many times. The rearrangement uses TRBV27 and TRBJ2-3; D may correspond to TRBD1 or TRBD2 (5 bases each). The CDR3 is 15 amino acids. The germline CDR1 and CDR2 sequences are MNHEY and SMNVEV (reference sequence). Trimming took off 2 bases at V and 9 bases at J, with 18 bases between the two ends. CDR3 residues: CASSLQGTPIGTQYF. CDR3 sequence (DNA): TGTGCCAGCAGTTTACAAGGGACCCCAATCGGGACGCAGTATTTT.

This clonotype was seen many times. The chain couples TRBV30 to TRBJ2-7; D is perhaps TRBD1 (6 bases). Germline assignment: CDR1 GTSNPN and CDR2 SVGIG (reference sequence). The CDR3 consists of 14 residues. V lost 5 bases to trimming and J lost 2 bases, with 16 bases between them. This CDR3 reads CAWAPGHKTYEQYF. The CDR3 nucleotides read TGTGCCTGGGCGCCGGGACATAAAACCTACGAGCAGTACTTC.

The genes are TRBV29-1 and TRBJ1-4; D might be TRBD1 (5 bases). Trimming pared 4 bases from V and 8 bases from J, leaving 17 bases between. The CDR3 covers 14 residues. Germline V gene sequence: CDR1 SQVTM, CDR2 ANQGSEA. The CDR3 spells CSVGSRESEEKLFF. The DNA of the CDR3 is TGCAGCGTTGGTTCCAGGGAAAGCGAGGAAAAACTGTTTTTT.

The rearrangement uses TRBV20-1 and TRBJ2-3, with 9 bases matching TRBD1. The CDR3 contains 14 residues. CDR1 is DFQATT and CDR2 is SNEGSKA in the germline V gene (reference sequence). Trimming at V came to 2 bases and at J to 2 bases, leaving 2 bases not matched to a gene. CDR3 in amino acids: CSARRDRVTDTQYF. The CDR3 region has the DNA TGCAGTGCTAGACGGGACAGGGTCACAGATACGCAGTATTTT.

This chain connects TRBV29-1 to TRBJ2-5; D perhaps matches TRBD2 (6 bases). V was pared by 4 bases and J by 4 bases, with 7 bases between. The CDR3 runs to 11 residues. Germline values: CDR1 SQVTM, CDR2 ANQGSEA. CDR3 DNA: TGCAGCGTTGTTAGCGGAGAGACCCAGTACTTC. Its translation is CSVVSGETQYF.

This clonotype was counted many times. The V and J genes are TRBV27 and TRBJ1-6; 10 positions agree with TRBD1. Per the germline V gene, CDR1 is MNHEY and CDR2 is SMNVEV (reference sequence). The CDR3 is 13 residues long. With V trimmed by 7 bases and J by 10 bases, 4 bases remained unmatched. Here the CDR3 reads CASKRTGGSPLHF. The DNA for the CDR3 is TGTGCCAGCAAAAGGACAGGGGGATCACCCCTCCACTTT.

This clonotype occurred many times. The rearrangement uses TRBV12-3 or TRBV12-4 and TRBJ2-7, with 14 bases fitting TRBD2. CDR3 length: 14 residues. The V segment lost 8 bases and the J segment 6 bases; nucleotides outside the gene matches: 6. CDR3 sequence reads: CASGGLAGEGEQYF. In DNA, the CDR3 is TGTGCCAGCGGGGGACTAGCGGGAGAAGGCGAGCAGTACTTC.

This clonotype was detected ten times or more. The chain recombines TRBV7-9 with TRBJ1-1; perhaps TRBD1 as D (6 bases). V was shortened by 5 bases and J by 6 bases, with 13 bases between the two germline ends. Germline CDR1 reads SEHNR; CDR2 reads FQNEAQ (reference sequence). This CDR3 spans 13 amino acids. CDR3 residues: CASSNTGSAEAFF. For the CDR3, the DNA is TGTGCCAGCAGCAATACAGGGTCGGCTGAAGCTTTCTTT.

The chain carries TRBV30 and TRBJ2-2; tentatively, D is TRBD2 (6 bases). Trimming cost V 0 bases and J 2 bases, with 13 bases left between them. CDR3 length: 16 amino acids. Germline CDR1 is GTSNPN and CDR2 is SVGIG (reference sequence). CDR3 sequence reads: CAWSVLRSGNTGELFF. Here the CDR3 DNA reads TGTGCCTGGAGTGTACTGCGTAGCGGAAACACCGGGGAGCTGTTTTTT.

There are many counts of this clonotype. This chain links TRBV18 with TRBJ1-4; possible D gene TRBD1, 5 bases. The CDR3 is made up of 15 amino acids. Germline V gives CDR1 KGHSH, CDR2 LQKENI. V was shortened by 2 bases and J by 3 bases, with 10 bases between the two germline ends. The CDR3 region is CASSPKTGPNEKLFF. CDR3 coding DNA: TGTGCCAGCTCACCAAAAACAGGCCCTAATGAAAAACTGTTTTTT.

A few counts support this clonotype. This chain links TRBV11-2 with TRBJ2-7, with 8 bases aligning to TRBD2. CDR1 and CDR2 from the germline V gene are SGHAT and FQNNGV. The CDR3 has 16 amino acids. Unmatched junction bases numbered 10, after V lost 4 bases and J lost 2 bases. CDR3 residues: CASSSTTSGKTYEQYF. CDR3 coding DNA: TGTGCCAGCAGCTCCACCACTAGCGGAAAAACCTACGAGCAGTACTTC.

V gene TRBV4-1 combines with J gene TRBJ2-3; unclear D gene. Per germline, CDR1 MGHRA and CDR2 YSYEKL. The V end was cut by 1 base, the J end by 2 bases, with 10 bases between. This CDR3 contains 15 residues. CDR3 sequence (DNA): TGCGCCAGCAGCCAAGTTGGCGGTTACACAGATACGCAGTATTTT. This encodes CASSQVGGYTDTQYF.

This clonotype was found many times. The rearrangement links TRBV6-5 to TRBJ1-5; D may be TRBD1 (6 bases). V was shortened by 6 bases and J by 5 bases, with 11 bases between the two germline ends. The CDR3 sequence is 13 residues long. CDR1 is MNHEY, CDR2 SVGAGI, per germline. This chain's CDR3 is CASRVHRDQPQHF. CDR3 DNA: TGTGCCAGCAGGGTACACAGGGATCAGCCCCAGCATTTT.

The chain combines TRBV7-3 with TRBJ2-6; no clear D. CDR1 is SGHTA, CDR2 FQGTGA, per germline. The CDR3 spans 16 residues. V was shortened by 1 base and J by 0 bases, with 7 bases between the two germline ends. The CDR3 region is CASSLNPFSGANVLTF. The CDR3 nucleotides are TGTGCCAGCAGCTTAAATCCCTTCTCTGGGGCCAACGTCCTGACTTTC.

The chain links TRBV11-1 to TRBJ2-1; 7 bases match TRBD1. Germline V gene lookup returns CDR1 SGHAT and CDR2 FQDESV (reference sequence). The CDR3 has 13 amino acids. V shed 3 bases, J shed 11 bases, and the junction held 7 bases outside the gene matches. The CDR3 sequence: CASSFGRGYQQFF. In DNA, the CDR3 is TGTGCCAGCAGCTTTGGCAGGGGGTATCAGCAGTTCTTC.

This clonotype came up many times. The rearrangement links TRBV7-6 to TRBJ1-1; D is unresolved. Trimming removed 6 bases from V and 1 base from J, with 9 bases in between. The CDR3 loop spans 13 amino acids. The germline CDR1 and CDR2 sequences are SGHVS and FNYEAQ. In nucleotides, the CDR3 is TGTGCCAGCAGACTTGAGCGGAACACTGAAGCTTTCTTT. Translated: CASRLERNTEAFF.

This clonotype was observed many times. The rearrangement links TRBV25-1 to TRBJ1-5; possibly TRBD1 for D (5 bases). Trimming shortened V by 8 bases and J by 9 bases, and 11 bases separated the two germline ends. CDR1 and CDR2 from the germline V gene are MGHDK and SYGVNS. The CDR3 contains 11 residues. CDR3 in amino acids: CASGGPAPQHF. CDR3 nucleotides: TGTGCCAGCGGGGGTCCAGCGCCCCAGCATTTT.

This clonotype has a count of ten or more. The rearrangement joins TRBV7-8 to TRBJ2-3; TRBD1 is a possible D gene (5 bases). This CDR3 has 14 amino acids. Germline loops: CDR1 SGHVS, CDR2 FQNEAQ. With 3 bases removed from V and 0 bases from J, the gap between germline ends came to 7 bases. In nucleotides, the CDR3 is TGTGCCAGCAGCTTGACAGTTAGCACAGATACGCAGTATTTT. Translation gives CASSLTVSTDTQYF.

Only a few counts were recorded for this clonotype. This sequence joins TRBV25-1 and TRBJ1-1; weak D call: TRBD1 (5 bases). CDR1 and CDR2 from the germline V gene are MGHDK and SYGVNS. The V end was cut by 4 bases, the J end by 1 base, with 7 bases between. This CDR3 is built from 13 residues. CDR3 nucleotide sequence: TGTGCCAGCAGTGTTACAGGGAACACTGAAGCTTTCTTT. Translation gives CASSVTGNTEAFF.

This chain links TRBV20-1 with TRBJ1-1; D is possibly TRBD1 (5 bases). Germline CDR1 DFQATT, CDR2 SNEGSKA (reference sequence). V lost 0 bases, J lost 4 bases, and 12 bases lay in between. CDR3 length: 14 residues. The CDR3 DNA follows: TGCAGTGCTAGAGACTTTCAGGGATTCACTGAAGCTTTCTTT. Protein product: CSARDFQGFTEAFF.

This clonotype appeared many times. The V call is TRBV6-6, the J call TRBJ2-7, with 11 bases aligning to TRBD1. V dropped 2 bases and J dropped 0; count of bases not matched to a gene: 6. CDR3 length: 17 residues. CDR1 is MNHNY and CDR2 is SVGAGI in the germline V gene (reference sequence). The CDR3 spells CASSYLDRGPSSYEQYF. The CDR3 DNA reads TGTGCCAGCAGTTACCTGGACAGGGGGCCGAGCTCCTACGAGCAGTACTTC.

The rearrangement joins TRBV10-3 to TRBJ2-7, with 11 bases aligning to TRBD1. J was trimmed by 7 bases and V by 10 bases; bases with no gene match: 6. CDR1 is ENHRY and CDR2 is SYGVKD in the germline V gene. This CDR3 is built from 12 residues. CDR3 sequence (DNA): TGTGCCAACGGACAGGGGGCGGGGGAGCAGTACTTC. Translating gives CANGQGAGEQYF.

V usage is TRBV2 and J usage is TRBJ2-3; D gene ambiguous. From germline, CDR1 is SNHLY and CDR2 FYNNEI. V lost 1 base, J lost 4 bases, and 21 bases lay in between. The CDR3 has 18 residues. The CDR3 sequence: CASSEVPPSTPKPDTQYF. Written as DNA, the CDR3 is TGTGCCAGCAGTGAAGTTCCTCCTTCGACTCCGAAGCCAGATACGCAGTATTTT. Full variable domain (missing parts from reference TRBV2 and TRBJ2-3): EPEVTQTPSHQVTQMGQEVILRCVPISNHLYFYWYRQILGQKVEFLVSFYNNEISEKSEIFDDQFSVERPDGSNFTLKIRSTKLEDSAMYFCASSEVPPSTPKPDTQYFGPGTRLTVL.